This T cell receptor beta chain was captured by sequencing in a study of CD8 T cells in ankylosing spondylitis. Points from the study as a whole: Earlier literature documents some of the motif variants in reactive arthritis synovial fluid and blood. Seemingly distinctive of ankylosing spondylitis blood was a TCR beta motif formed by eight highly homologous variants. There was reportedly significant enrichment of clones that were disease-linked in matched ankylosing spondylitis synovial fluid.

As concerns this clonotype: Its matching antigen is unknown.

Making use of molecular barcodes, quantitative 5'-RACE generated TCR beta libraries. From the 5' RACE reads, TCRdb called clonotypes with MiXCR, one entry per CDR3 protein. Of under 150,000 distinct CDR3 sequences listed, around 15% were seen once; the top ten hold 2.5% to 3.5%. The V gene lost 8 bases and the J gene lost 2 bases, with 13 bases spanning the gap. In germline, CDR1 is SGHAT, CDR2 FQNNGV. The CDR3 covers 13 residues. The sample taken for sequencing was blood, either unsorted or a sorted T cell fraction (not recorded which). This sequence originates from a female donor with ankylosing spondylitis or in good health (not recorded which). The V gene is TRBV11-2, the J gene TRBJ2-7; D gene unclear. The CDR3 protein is CASARASTYEQYF. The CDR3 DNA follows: TGTGCCAGCGCCCGGGCTAGTACCTACGAGCAGTACTTC.